This T cell receptor (beta chain) originates from a study of regulatory T cells in long-lasting Graves disease. The CDR3 runs to 16 residues. The germline CDR1 and CDR2 sequences are SGHAT and FQDESV (reference sequence). With V trimmed by 6 bases and J by 6 bases, 12 bases remained unmatched. This clonotype is a singleton in its sample. Its antigen remains unidentified. Time point described: newly diagnosed GD, antithyroid drugs for less than 3 months. PBMC-derived RNA was used for the TCR library. General study results and limits: Persistent cases of Graves' showed reduced TCR diversity relative to newly diagnosed patients. New patients shared about 880 public clonotypes, fewer than the roughly 3,000 shared by persistent patients.

Arm-PCR with iRepertoire HTBI primers amplified the CDR3 regions for these TCR beta libraries. Via MiXCR, TCRdb re-called the multiplex PCR reads, giving one row per CDR3 protein. The repertoire holds fewer than 350,000 distinct CDR3 sequences, 15% to 20% seen once, with 35% to 45% in the top ten. Sequencing was performed on peripheral blood mononuclear cells (PBMCs), taken at new diagnosis, from a patient treated with antithyroid drugs. V and J are TRBV11-1 and TRBJ2-1, with TRBD2 matching 9 bases. The origin of this receptor is a female donor with Graves disease. Here the CDR3 reads CASSLYIAGDLNEQFF. CDR3 in DNA: TGTGCCAGCAGTCTCTACATAGCGGGAGACCTCAATGAGCAGTTCTTC.